This T cell receptor (beta chain) was retrieved from a study of Ad26.COV2.S vaccination and SARS-CoV-2 variants. Clones were sequenced by immunoSEQ multiplex PCR, and TCRdb holds only the in-frame ones, with some missing. The sample shows around 45,000 clones, 83% of them seen only once. In this sample, this clone turned up once. The antigen remains unidentified. CDR3 length: 16 residues. The V end was cut by 2 bases, the J end by 0 bases, with 8 bases between. Germline CDR1 MNHNS, CDR2 SASEGT. The study's findings and limits: Recipients of either vaccine or placebo displayed similar breadth of non-spike TCRs. Vaccine recipients surpassed placebo recipients in spike-specific TCR breadth. Reportedly, spike-specific CD8+ and CD4+ T cell responses achieved substantial breadth once vaccination had taken place. From the TCR breadth and depth analyses, total T cell responses may have been underestimated.

Source: peripheral blood, taken after recovery from COVID-19. The clonotype originates from a human donor who had recovered from COVID-19. This chain uses TRBV6-1 with TRBJ1-6; D remains unclear. CDR3 DNA: TGTGCCAGCAGTGAAAATGGTTTCTCCTATAATTCACCCCTCCACTTT. It yields the protein CASSENGFSYNSPLHF.